This TCR beta chain was observed in a study of cytomegalovirus exposure and HLA in healthy donors. Study-level findings and limits: In a later analysis, donors in an Asian-associated ancestry cluster reportedly had fewer N-insertions in productive TCRs than the cohort mean. Presence/absence analyses supposed approximately even sequencing depth among donors. Cytomegalovirus status, reportedly, was diagnosed with high specificity and sensitivity by the classifier.

The table lists this clone with a few counts. Its antigen remains unknown. Germline lookup yields CDR1 LGHNA and CDR2 YNFKEQ. Deletions cut 0 bases from V and 0 bases from J, with 10 bases between. The CDR3 contains 16 residues. It was with 60 Vbeta and 13 Jbeta primers that the PCR ran. Assay used: immunoSEQ multiplex PCR; TCRdb lists only in-frame clones, some missing. This repertoire shows 110,000 or so clones, 80% found once; its top ten account for 6.9%. This sequence originates from a young man in good health and CMV-seropositive. J is TRBJ2-3 and V is TRBV4-2; D not resolved. Sequenced: PBMCs. The chain's CDR3 is CASSQDWAASTDTQYF. CDR3 sequence (DNA): TGTGCCAGCAGCCAAGACTGGGCAGCTAGCACAGATACGCAGTATTTT.